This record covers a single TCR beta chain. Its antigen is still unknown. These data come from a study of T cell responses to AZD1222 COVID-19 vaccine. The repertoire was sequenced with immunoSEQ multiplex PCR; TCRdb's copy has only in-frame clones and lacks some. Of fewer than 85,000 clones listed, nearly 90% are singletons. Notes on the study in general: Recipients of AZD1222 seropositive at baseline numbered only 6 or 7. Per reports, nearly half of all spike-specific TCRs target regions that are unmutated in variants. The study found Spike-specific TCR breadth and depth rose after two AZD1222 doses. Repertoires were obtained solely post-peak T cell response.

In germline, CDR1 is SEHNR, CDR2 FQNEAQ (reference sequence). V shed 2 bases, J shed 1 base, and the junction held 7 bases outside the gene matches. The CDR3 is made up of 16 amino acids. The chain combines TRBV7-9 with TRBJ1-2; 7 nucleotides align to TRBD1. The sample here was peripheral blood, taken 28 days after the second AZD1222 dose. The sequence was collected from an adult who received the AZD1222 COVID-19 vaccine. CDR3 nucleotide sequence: TGTGCCAGCAGCTTAAAGGAGACAGGGATTAACTATGGCTACACCTTC. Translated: CASSLKETGINYGYTF.